These T cell receptor beta chains were read from a single sample in a study of human T cells and chemical hapten exposure. MiXCR was run by TCRdb on the RACE reads, yielding one entry per CDR3 protein. Of just over 40,000 distinct CDR3 sequences detected, about 3.5% appear once; the ten largest clones hold about 6.7%. The sequencing used whole blood, collected in connection with sensitization to the hapten diphenylcyclopropenone (DPC). All receptors derive from a man in his forties or fifties with alopecia areata. Some clones in this sample may be carry-over from other donors' samples. Both conserved end residues are part of each CDR3. D genes are given only for firm matches. Not every row has a clone size; where given, it reads once, few, many or a size class.

>TRBJ1-1|TRBV7-8|few|NA
TGTGCCAGCAGCTCGATCCCACCCTTGAACACTGAAGCTTTCTTT
CASSSIPPLNTEAFF
>TRBJ2-5|TRBV28|many|TRBD1
TGTGCCAGCAGCAAAGACAGGGCTGGAGGAGAGACCCAGTACTTC
CASSKDRAGGETQYF
>TRBJ1-4|TRBV7-9|many|NA
TGTGCCAGCAGCCTGCCGGGACGAGGAAATGAAAAACTGTTTTTT
CASSLPGRGNEKLFF
>TRBJ2-7|TRBV7-8|many|TRBD1
TGTGCCAGCAAAATCGGGACAGGGATTTACGAGCAGTACTTC
CASKIGTGIYEQYF
>TRBJ2-3|TRBV5-1|NA|TRBD2
TGCGCCAGCAGGGGACTAGCGGGAGAGGGCACAGATACGCAGTATTTT
CASRGLAGEGTDTQYF
>TRBJ2-5|TRBV7-2|NA|NA
TGTGCCAGCAGCTTAGGGGGGCGGGACGCGGAGACCCAGTACTTC
CASSLGGRDAETQYF
>TRBJ2-2|TRBV27|many|NA
TGTGCCAGCAGTTTATTCGCGAACACCGGGGAGCTGTTTTTT
CASSLFANTGELFF
>TRBJ2-6|TRBV3-1|many|NA
TGTGCCAGCAGCCAAGATGGGGGGGGAGACAGGGGCCCCCAATCTGGGGCCAACGTCCTGACTTTC
CASSQDGGGDRGPQSGANVLTF
>TRBJ2-7|TRBV25-1|few|TRBD2
TGTGCCAGCAGTGACCCCCGGGGGGCCTACGAGCAGTACTTC
CASSDPRGAYEQYF
>TRBJ2-1|TRBV27|many|TRBD2
TGTGCCAGCTCCGGACTAGCGATCTCCTACAATGAGCAGTTCTTC
CASSGLAISYNEQFF
>TRBJ2-5|TRBV9|many|TRBD2
TGTGCCAGCAGCGCCACGGATAATGCACTAGCGGGAGATGAGACCCAGTACTTC
CASSATDNALAGDETQYF
>TRBJ2-6|TRBV5-6|many|NA
TGTGCCAGCAGCCCCACAAGTCTGGCCGGGGCCAACGTCCTGACTTTC
CASSPTSLAGANVLTF
>TRBJ2-3|TRBV5-1|many|NA
TGCGCCAGCAGCTACGGGGGCGCGGAAGATACGCAGTATTTT
CASSYGGAEDTQYF
>TRBJ2-1|TRBV25-1|many|NA
TGTGCCAGCAGTGAGGGACTTCACAATGAGCAGTTCTTC
CASSEGLHNEQFF
>TRBJ1-5|TRBV10-3|many|NA
TGTGCCATCAGTGAGTCGGCTGATCAGCCCCAGCATTTT
CAISESADQPQHF
>TRBJ2-2|TRBV11-2|many|TRBD1
TGTGCCAGCACCATAAGGTCCAGGGGGCATGGCGGGGAGCTGTTTTTT
CASTIRSRGHGGELFF
>TRBJ1-1|TRBV18|many|TRBD1
TGTGCCAGCTCGCCACAGGGGAACGAGGCTGAAGCTTTCTTT
CASSPQGNEAEAFF
>TRBJ2-3|TRBV11-2|many|TRBD2
TGTGCCAGCAGCTCGGGACTAGTGGACACAGATACGCAGTATTTT
CASSSGLVDTDTQYF